The 20 T cell receptor beta chains listed next were all sequenced from one sample in a study of T-cell reconstitution after alpha-beta-depleted transplantation in children. Preparation of the TCRbeta library used unique molecular identifiers. From the PCR reads, TCRdb called clonotypes with MiXCR, one entry per CDR3 protein. The sample lists a few hundred thousand distinct CDR3 sequences, 10% to 15% occurring once. The source material was PBMCs, mostly from graft donor cells, sampled 360 days after TCRalphabeta/CD19-depleted stem cell transplant. The receptors shown here come from a male patient under 18 who had a stem cell transplant for acute myeloid leukemia, so the T cells may come from the graft donor.

V and J are TRBV6-2 or TRBV6-3 and TRBJ2-1, with TRBD2 identical over 9 bases. This CDR3 spans 16 amino acids. The germline gives CDR1 MNHEY, CDR2 SVGEGT. V was clipped by 0 bases and J by 8 bases; unmatched bases: 8. The DNA of the CDR3 is TGTGCCAGCAGTTACTCCCTAGCGGGAAATGCGGATGAGCAGTTCTTC. Translated, it gives CASSYSLAGNADEQFF.

The table lists this clonotype with a few counts. This chain's CDR3 is CASSLVGPQETQYF. Here the CDR3 DNA reads TGTGCCAGCAGCCTAGTTGGTCCTCAAGAGACCCAGTACTTC. V and J are TRBV12-3 or TRBV12-4 and TRBJ2-5; D unclear. This CDR3 spans 14 amino acids. V lost 6 bases and J lost 2, with 13 bases in between.

In this sample, this clonotype turned up a few times. The chain links TRBV7-6 to TRBJ2-3; TRBD1 matches 8 bases. After removal of 5 bases from V and 3 bases from J, the junction contained 7 bases not matched to a gene. The CDR3 totals 15 residues. Germline V gives CDR1 SGHVS, CDR2 FNYEAQ. CDR3 nucleotide sequence: TGTGCCAGCAGCCGGGACAGGAGAAGGACAGATACGCAGTATTTT. Translated, it gives CASSRDRRRTDTQYF. Together with reference TRBV7-6 and TRBJ2-3, the CDR3 gives the full variable domain: GAGVSQSPRYKVTKRGQDVALRCDPISGHVSLYWYRQALGQGPEFLTYFNYEAQQDKSGLPNDRFSAERPEGSISTLTIQRTEQRDSAMYRCASSRDRRRTDTQYFGPGTRLTVL.

This clonotype occurred once. In this CDR3 the conserved last residue, phenylalanine or tryptophan, is missing, so a read error is likely. This chain uses TRBV20-1 with TRBJ2-2; the D is unclear. The CDR3 contains 15 residues. V was trimmed by 4 bases and J by 2 bases, leaving 14 bases between them. Germline CDR1 DFQATT, CDR2 SNEGSKA (reference sequence). The CDR3 DNA sequence: TGCAGTGCTATAGGACCTATACTTAACACCGGGGAGCTGTTTTCT. This encodes CSAIGPILNTGELFS.

This clonotype was seen ten or more times. V usage is TRBV7-2 and J usage is TRBJ2-5; the D is unclear. The CDR3 covers 13 residues. V shed 1 base and J shed 9 bases, with 12 bases lying between them. Germline CDR1 SGHTA, CDR2 FQGNSA. In DNA, the CDR3 is TGTGCCAGCAGCTTAGTGGTCCCTCCGGCCCAGTACTTC. This translates into CASSLVVPPAQYF.

This clonotype was found a few times. This chain joins TRBV5-1 and TRBJ1-2; 8 bases map to TRBD1. The CDR3 is made up of 16 amino acids. CDR1 is SGHRS and CDR2 is YFSETQ in the germline V gene. With 0 bases clipped from V and 6 bases from J, the junction kept 10 bases outside the gene matches. CDR3 coding DNA: TGCGCCAGCAGCTTGGTGGGGACAGGCGGACCCGATGGCTACACCTTC. This encodes CASSLVGTGGPDGYTF. Full variable domain (rest looked up from reference TRBV5-1 and TRBJ1-2): KAGVTQTPRYLIKTRGQQVTLSCSPISGHRSVSWYQQTPGQGLQFLFEYFSETQRNKGNFPGRFSGRQFSNSRSEMNVSTLELGDSALYLCASSLVGTGGPDGYTFGSGTRLTVV.

The V call is TRBV14, the J call TRBJ2-7; D possibly corresponds to TRBD2 (6 bases). Trimming removed 3 bases at V and 3 bases at J, with 12 bases between. This CDR3 is 14 amino acids long. Germline CDR1 is SGHDN and CDR2 is FVKESK. CDR3 in DNA: TGTGCCAGCAGCCAGGGGGGATATTTCTACGAGCAGTACTTC. The encoded protein is CASSQGGYFYEQYF.

Only a few counts were recorded for this clonotype. The rearrangement joins TRBV5-6 to TRBJ2-4; TRBD2 aligns across 7 bases. Trimming at V came to 5 bases and at J to 6 bases, leaving 8 bases not matched to a gene. The CDR3 covers 14 residues. Germline CDR1 SGHDT, CDR2 YYEEEE. The CDR3 region is CASRFGRVRNIQYF. As DNA, the CDR3 is TGTGCCAGCAGGTTTGGGAGGGTAAGAAACATTCAGTACTTC.

This chain links TRBV6-5 with TRBJ2-7, with 8 nucleotides matching TRBD1. Germline-derived CDR1 and CDR2 are MNHEY and SVGAGI. This CDR3 has 15 amino acids. V trimming: 4 bases; J trimming: 2 bases; junction bases outside the gene matches: 7. The CDR3 is CASSWGVTGAYEQYF. CDR3 coding DNA: TGTGCCAGCAGTTGGGGAGTGACAGGGGCCTACGAGCAGTACTTC.

The chain uses TRBV6-2 or TRBV6-3 and TRBJ2-7; D is perhaps TRBD1 or TRBD2 (5 bases each). Trimming removed 2 bases at V and 7 bases at J, with 27 bases between. Germline loops: CDR1 MNHEY, CDR2 SVGEGT. This CDR3 is built from 18 residues. CDR3 loop: CASSYGGSLPDFWNEQYF. The CDR3 nucleotides are TGTGCCAGCAGTTACGGGGGATCACTACCCGATTTTTGGAATGAGCAGTACTTC.

The rearrangement joins TRBV20-1 to TRBJ2-3; D is undetermined. CDR3 length: 16 residues. The V end lost 5 bases, the J end lost 1 base, and 19 bases lay between the germline ends. Per the germline V gene, CDR1 is DFQATT and CDR2 is SNEGSKA (reference sequence). The CDR3 DNA follows: TGCAGTGCTCCTCAGGCCCTTCGGAAGGGCACAGATACGCAGTATTTT. Amino acids: CSAPQALRKGTDTQYF.

This clonotype was seen only a few times. Germline is not matched at one junction end, which may reflect a read error. The chain links TRBV7-7 to TRBJ2-1, with 9 bases aligning to TRBD2. The CDR3 sequence is 15 residues long. Looked up from germline, CDR1 is SSHAT and CDR2 is FNYEAQ (reference sequence). The CDR3 sequence: CASSDSGSPYNEQFF. The CDR3, as DNA: TGTGCTAGCAGCGATAGCGGGAGCCCCTACAATGAGCAGTTCTTC. Variable domain in full (rest from reference TRBV7-7 and TRBJ2-1): GAGVSQSPRYKVTKRGQDVTLRCDPISSHATLYWYQQALGQGPEFLTYFNYEAQPDKSGLPSDRFSAERPEGSISTLTIQRTEQRDSAMYRCASSDSGSPYNEQFFGPGTRLTVL.

As regards this clonotype: The junction does not match germline at one end; this may be a read error. The V and J genes are TRBV6-1 and TRBJ2-1; 9 bases fit TRBD1. There are 14 residues in the CDR3. CDR1 is MNHNS, CDR2 SASEGT, per germline. CDR3 amino acids: CSSSRGQGNNEQFF. CDR3 nucleotides: TGTTCCAGCAGCCGCGGACAGGGGAACAATGAGCAGTTCTTC.

The chain has TRBV4-2 and TRBJ2-2; D might be TRBD2 (6 bases). Germline CDR1 reads LGHNA; CDR2 reads YNFKEQ. Trimming stripped 4 bases from V and 7 bases from J, with 16 bases between. CDR3 length: 15 amino acids. The DNA for the CDR3 is TGTGCCAGCAGCCCTGGGGTGGGAGGCAGCGGGGAGCTGTTTTTT. Translation gives CASSPGVGGSGELFF.

This clonotype was detected ten times or more. This sequence joins TRBV6-1 and TRBJ1-6; maybe TRBD1 (6 bases). The CDR3 has 15 amino acids. The germline V gene has CDR1 MNHNS and CDR2 SASEGT. Trimming left V 10 bases short and J 7 bases short, with 20 bases between. CDR3 loop: CATQGSPSLNSPLHF. In nucleotides, the CDR3 is TGTGCCACCCAGGGGTCTCCCAGTCTCAATTCACCCCTCCACTTT.

This clonotype has more than one count but fewer than ten. The chain has TRBV24-1 and TRBJ2-1; either TRBD1 or TRBD2 may fit D (5 bases each). Germline loops: CDR1 KGHDR, CDR2 SFDVKD. The CDR3 loop spans 13 amino acids. The germline V and J ends were trimmed by 9 bases and 9 bases, with 17 bases remaining between them. The DNA of the CDR3 is TGTGCCACCCGAGGGGACGGAATGAGTGAGCAGTTCTTC. Its protein product is CATRGDGMSEQFF.

This clonotype appeared many times. V is TRBV4-2 and J is TRBJ2-1; TRBD2 aligns across 13 bases. Germline V gives CDR1 LGHNA, CDR2 YNFKEQ. V lost 2 bases to trimming and J lost 5 bases; unmatched junction nucleotides: 6. The CDR3 runs 17 residues. In DNA form, the CDR3 reads TGTGCCAGCAGCCAACGCGGGACTAGCGGGACTGACAATGAGCAGTTCTTC. This sequence encodes CASSQRGTSGTDNEQFF.

This chain joins TRBV29-1 and TRBJ2-6; 8 bases map to TRBD1. Trimming cost V 4 bases and J 0 bases; bases outside gene matches: 11. Per the germline V gene, CDR1 is SQVTM and CDR2 is ANQGSEA. This CDR3 spans 18 amino acids. The CDR3 loop is CSVGTGFGGLSGANVLTF. For the CDR3, the DNA is TGCAGCGTTGGGACAGGGTTTGGGGGTCTCTCTGGGGCCAACGTCCTGACTTTC.

This clonotype was seen only a few times. The V gene is TRBV20-1, the J gene TRBJ2-7; the match to TRBD1 covers 8 bases. CDR1 and CDR2 (germline): DFQATT, SNEGSKA (reference sequence). V lost 0 bases, J lost 3 bases, and 7 bases stayed unmatched. The CDR3 has 15 amino acids. The DNA for the CDR3 is TGCAGTGCTAGAGAGTCGGGACAGGTTCTCTACGAGCAGTACTTC. Translation: CSARESGQVLYEQYF.

The CDR3 spells CASSSKFVGAQRVRVTEAFF. Written as DNA, the CDR3 is TGTGCCAGCAGCTCGAAATTCGTCGGGGCCCAAAGGGTGAGGGTCACTGAAGCTTTCTTT. V usage is TRBV11-3 and J usage is TRBJ1-1; D possibly corresponds to TRBD1 (5 bases). V was pared by 4 bases and J by 4 bases, with 31 bases between. Germline CDR1 and CDR2: SGHNT and YENEEA. The CDR3 contains 20 residues. The full variable domain, completed using reference TRBV11-3 and TRBJ1-1, is EAGVVQSPRYKIIEKKQPVAFWCNPISGHNTLYWYLQNLGQGPELLIRYENEEAVDDSQLPKDRFSAERLKGVDSTLKIQPAELGDSAVYLCASSSKFVGAQRVRVTEAFFGQGTRLTVV.